Listed here are 26 T cell receptor beta chains from one sample, sequenced in a study of blood T cell repertoires in COVID-19. Assay: immunoSEQ multiplex PCR; the TCRdb copy retains only in-frame clones and omits some. The sample lists about 270,000 clones, around nine tenths occurring once. Sequenced material: peripheral blood. The receptors shown here come from an older woman who had recovered from COVID-19.

This clone was detected a few times. V usage is TRBV6-2 or TRBV6-3 and J usage is TRBJ2-1; unclear D gene. The CDR3 length is 13 residues. Looked up from germline, CDR1 is MNHEY and CDR2 is SVGEGT. Trimming left V 0 bases short and J 7 bases short, with 7 bases between. CDR3 sequence (DNA): TGTGCCAGCAGTTACTCGGCTCCAAATGAGCAGTTCTTC. As protein: CASSYSAPNEQFF.

The chain recombines TRBV27 with TRBJ2-7, with TRBD2 matching 8 bases. The CDR3 runs to 16 residues. J lost 1 base, V lost 5 bases, and 10 bases had no gene match. Germline V lookup: CDR1 MNHEY, CDR2 SMNVEV (reference sequence). The CDR3 is CASSPAAGEVSYEQYF. CDR3 nucleotide sequence: TGTGCCAGCAGTCCGGCAGCGGGGGAGGTGTCCTACGAGCAGTACTTC.

The rearrangement joins TRBV10-3 to TRBJ1-5; 10 positions agree with TRBD1. CDR3 length: 16 amino acids. Germline loops: CDR1 ENHRY, CDR2 SYGVKD. Trimming removed 3 bases from V and 2 bases from J; junction bases left unmatched: 4. CDR3 coding DNA: TGTGCCATCAGTGAAGACAGGGGGCTTCGCAATCAGCCCCAGCATTTT. Residues: CAISEDRGLRNQPQHF.

The chain is built from TRBV29-1 and TRBJ2-1; D uncertain. Trimming stripped 1 base from V and 10 bases from J, with 17 bases between. Germline CDR1 SQVTM, CDR2 ANQGSEA. CDR3 length: 14 residues. CDR3 nucleotides: TGCAGCGTTGAAGGTTATAGAGCGACCGACGAGCAGTTCTTC. As protein: CSVEGYRATDEQFF.

This chain joins TRBV7-2 and TRBJ2-7; 13 bases fit TRBD2. In germline, CDR1 is SGHTA, CDR2 FQGNSA. The CDR3 length is 16 residues. The junction had 9 bases not matched to a gene; V was cut back by 5 bases and J by 5 bases. The CDR3 loop is CASSNRLAGGGDEQYF. CDR3 coding DNA: TGTGCCAGCAGCAACCGACTAGCGGGGGGTGGCGACGAGCAGTACTTC.

V usage is TRBV4-1 and J usage is TRBJ2-5; D may be TRBD2 (6 bases). The CDR3 spans 15 residues. Trimming removed 0 bases at V and 5 bases at J, with 13 bases between. Germline V CDR1 and CDR2: MGHRA, YSYEKL. The CDR3 coding sequence is TGCGCCAGCAGCCAAGATGGCATAGCGGTGGAGACCCAGTACTTC. Protein sequence: CASSQDGIAVETQYF.

The V gene is TRBV6-5, the J gene TRBJ2-5; maybe TRBD1 (5 bases). V was cut by 0 bases and J by 1 base, with 9 bases left in between. From germline, CDR1 is MNHEY and CDR2 SVGAGI. CDR3 length equals 15 residues. The CDR3 here is CASSYSGRAQETQYF. CDR3 sequence (DNA): TGTGCCAGCAGTTACTCCGGCAGGGCCCAAGAGACCCAGTACTTC.

CDR3 nucleotide sequence: TGTGCCAGCAGTTTTGGTAGATATGGCTACACCTTC. Translated: CASSFGRYGYTF. The gene calls are TRBV28 and TRBJ1-2; no reliable D call. Germline assignment: CDR1 MDHEN and CDR2 SYDVKM. V lost 3 bases and J lost 5, with 7 bases in between. There are 12 residues in the CDR3.

The chain combines TRBV5-1 with TRBJ1-2; 8 positions match TRBD1. Trimming at V came to 4 bases and at J to 8 bases, leaving 19 bases not matched to a gene. The CDR3 totals 17 residues. Germline V gene data show CDR1 as SGHRS and CDR2 as YFSETQ. The CDR3 sequence: CASSRFGVGRTGSGYTF. The CDR3 coding sequence is TGCGCCAGCAGCCGGTTCGGAGTAGGGCGGACAGGGTCGGGCTACACCTTC.

This clone has a single count. V usage is TRBV27 and J usage is TRBJ1-2; D uncertain. CDR3 length: 17 amino acids. With 0 bases removed from V and 8 bases from J, the gap between germline ends came to 22 bases. Germline values: CDR1 MNHEY, CDR2 SMNVEV (reference sequence). The DNA of the CDR3 is TGTGCCAGCAGTTTATCGGCTAGGGAACTATCACGAGGGGGCTACACCTTC. This gives the protein CASSLSARELSRGGYTF.

This clone was seen a single time. The chain carries TRBV7-2 and TRBJ1-4; D ambiguous. The CDR3 has 15 amino acids. Germline CDR1 and CDR2: SGHTA and FQGNSA. Trimming took off 6 bases at V and 0 bases at J, with 11 bases between the two ends. Here the CDR3 DNA reads TGTGCCAGCAGAGTACAGTCTGCAACTAATGAAAAACTGTTTTTT. Residues: CASRVQSATNEKLFF.

This sequence joins TRBV5-4 and TRBJ1-2; 8 nucleotides agree with TRBD1. From germline, CDR1 is SGHNT and CDR2 YYREEE (reference sequence). The trim removed 0 bases at V and 8 bases at J, leaving 6 bases unmatched. This CDR3 has 14 residues. The DNA for the CDR3 is TGTGCCAGCAGCTTGGTGACAGGGGTAGAGGGCTACACCTTC. This gives the protein CASSLVTGVEGYTF.

The chain has TRBV19 and TRBJ2-5, with 13 bases matching TRBD2. J gave up 4 bases and V 4 bases, and 12 bases lay outside the gene matches. The CDR3 contains 18 residues. CDR1 and CDR2 from the germline V gene are LNHDA and SQIVND (reference sequence). The CDR3 DNA follows: TGTGCCAGTAGTAGACTACTAGCGGGGGGGCCGTTTGGAGAGACCCAGTACTTC. This codes for CASSRLLAGGPFGETQYF.

This clone was counted between two and nine times. The J gene is TRBJ2-7, the V gene TRBV7-9, with 9 bases matching TRBD1. The V and J ends lost 5 bases and 4 bases, in that order; junction bases with no gene match: 15. The CDR3 is 17 amino acids. Germline V lookup: CDR1 SEHNR, CDR2 FQNEAQ (reference sequence). The CDR3 spells CASSPSIPGQGGYEQYF. For the CDR3, the DNA is TGTGCCAGCAGCCCTTCAATACCGGGACAGGGAGGTTACGAGCAGTACTTC.

This clone has a handful of counts. V usage is TRBV4-2 and J usage is TRBJ2-2; no firm D call. The V and J ends lost 0 bases and 3 bases respectively, with 11 bases between them. Germline CDR1 is LGHNA and CDR2 is YNFKEQ. The CDR3 has 16 amino acids. CDR3 in amino acids: CASSQDIMGYTGELFF. The DNA for the CDR3 is TGTGCCAGCAGCCAAGATATTATGGGCTACACCGGGGAGCTGTTTTTT.

V and J are TRBV19 and TRBJ2-1, with a weak D call TRBD2 (6 bases). V was trimmed by 5 bases and J by 3 bases, leaving 14 bases between them. This CDR3 is built from 15 residues. Germline CDR1 and CDR2: LNHDA and SQIVND (reference sequence). CDR3 sequence: CASSETGGVYNEQFF. The CDR3 DNA follows: TGTGCCAGTAGTGAAACAGGAGGGGTCTACAATGAGCAGTTCTTC.

The V call is TRBV4-2, the J call TRBJ1-4; TRBD1 agrees at 9 bases. J lost 8 bases, V lost 7 bases, and 5 bases had no gene match. This CDR3 is 13 amino acids long. Germline lookup yields CDR1 LGHNA and CDR2 YNFKEQ. CDR3 amino acids: CASNRDREEKLFF. In DNA form, the CDR3 reads TGTGCCAGCAACCGGGACAGGGAGGAAAAACTGTTTTTT.

The genes are TRBV6-2 or TRBV6-3 and TRBJ2-5; 14 bases line up with TRBD2. This CDR3 region has 20 residues. V shed 0 bases and J 1 base; nucleotides not matched to a gene: 10. The germline V gene has CDR1 MNHEY and CDR2 SVGEGT. The CDR3 DNA reads as TGTGCCAGCAGTTACTCGAGAGGACTAGCGGGGGGACCAACCCAAGAGACCCAGTACTTC. Its protein product is CASSYSRGLAGGPTQETQYF.

V is TRBV13 and J is TRBJ1-2; tentative D call: TRBD1 (6 bases). CDR1 and CDR2 (germline): PRHDT, FYEKMQ (reference sequence). Between the trimmed V and J ends, which lost 2 bases and 1 base, there was a span of 23 bases. This CDR3 spans 19 amino acids. The CDR3 region is CASSLIGEVGDRSNYGYTF. CDR3 DNA: TGTGCCAGCAGCTTAATTGGTGAGGTGGGTGACAGGAGTAACTATGGCTACACCTTC.

V usage is TRBV28 and J usage is TRBJ1-6; no clear D gene. The germline V gene has CDR1 MDHEN and CDR2 SYDVKM. The CDR3 sequence is 13 residues long. Trimming removed 11 bases from V and 1 base from J, with 9 bases in between. This CDR3 reads CAGAGSYNSPLHF. CDR3 nucleotide sequence: TGTGCCGGCGCGGGTTCCTATAATTCACCCCTCCACTTT.

V and J are TRBV14 and TRBJ2-2, with 9 bases fitting TRBD2. This CDR3 is built from 20 residues. The V gene's germline CDR1 is SGHDN and CDR2 FVKESK. Trimming cost V 0 bases and J 1 base; bases outside gene matches: 12. The CDR3 protein is CASSQDQPSRLAVNTGELFF. The DNA for the CDR3 is TGTGCCAGCAGCCAAGATCAACCCTCACGACTAGCGGTGAACACCGGGGAGCTGTTTTTT.

J is TRBJ1-5 and V is TRBV7-2; D is undetermined. Germline-derived CDR1 and CDR2 are SGHTA and FQGNSA. Trimming took off 2 bases at V and 2 bases at J, with 10 bases between the two ends. The CDR3 spans 15 residues. The CDR3: CASSLSGSRNQPQHF. As DNA, the CDR3 is TGTGCCAGCAGCTTATCGGGGTCCCGCAATCAGCCCCAGCATTTT.

This chain links TRBV5-1 with TRBJ2-3; D might be TRBD1 (5 bases). Per germline, CDR1 SGHRS and CDR2 YFSETQ. The ends were cut back, 4 bases at V and 3 bases at J, with 15 bases in the middle. This CDR3 has 15 amino acids. CDR3 amino acids: CASSTTSRDTDTQYF. For the CDR3, the DNA is TGCGCCAGCAGCACAACCTCCAGGGATACAGATACGCAGTATTTT.

The V gene is TRBV7-2, the J gene TRBJ2-1; 11 bases line up with TRBD2. CDR3 length equals 15 residues. The ends lost 3 bases at V and 6 bases at J; junction bases unmatched: 4. The V gene's germline CDR1 is SGHTA and CDR2 FQGNSA. CDR3 DNA: TGTGCCAGCAGCTTGGGACTAGCGGTGACCAATGAGCAGTTCTTC. Translation gives CASSLGLAVTNEQFF.

V usage is TRBV5-1 and J usage is TRBJ2-5; 8 nucleotides match TRBD2. V shed 5 bases and J 0 bases; nucleotides not matched to a gene: 6. CDR1 and CDR2 from the germline V gene are SGHRS and YFSETQ. CDR3 size: 15 residues. The CDR3 is CASSLTSAYQETQYF. The CDR3 nucleotides read TGCGCCAGCAGTTTGACTAGCGCGTACCAAGAGACCCAGTACTTC.

CDR3 sequence reads: CAIRDPQGAGRAFF. In DNA form, the CDR3 reads TGTGCCATCCGAGACCCACAGGGGGCGGGCCGAGCTTTCTTT. V is TRBV19 and J is TRBJ1-1, with 9 bases aligning to TRBD1. The junction had 16 bases not matched to a gene; V was cut back by 10 bases and J by 10 bases. The germline V gene has CDR1 LNHDA and CDR2 SQIVND (reference sequence). CDR3 length: 14 amino acids.